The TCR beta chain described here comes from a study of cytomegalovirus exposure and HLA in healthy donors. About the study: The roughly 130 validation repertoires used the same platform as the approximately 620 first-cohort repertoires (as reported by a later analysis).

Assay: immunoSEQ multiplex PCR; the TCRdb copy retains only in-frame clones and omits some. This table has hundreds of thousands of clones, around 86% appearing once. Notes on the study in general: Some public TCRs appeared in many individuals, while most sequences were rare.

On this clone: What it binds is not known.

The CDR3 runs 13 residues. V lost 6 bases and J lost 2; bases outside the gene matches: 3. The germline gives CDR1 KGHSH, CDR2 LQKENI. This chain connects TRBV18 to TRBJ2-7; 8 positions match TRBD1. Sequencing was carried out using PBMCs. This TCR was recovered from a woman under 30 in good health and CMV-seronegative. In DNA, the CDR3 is TGTGCCAGCTCTGGGGACAGGACCTACGAGCAGTACTTC. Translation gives CASSGDRTYEQYF.